These T cell receptor beta chains were read from a single sample in a study of blood T cell repertoires in COVID-19. The table came from immunoSEQ multiplex PCR; TCRdb's copy has only in-frame clones and leaves some out. This sample has 53,000 or so clones, with roughly 76% found just once. What was sequenced was peripheral blood. The receptors come from a man aged 50-59 years with active or convalescent COVID-19. The CDR3 runs from the conserved cysteine through the conserved F or W. D genes are given only for firm matches. Size is omitted from some rows. Given values are once, few, many or a class for expanded clones.

TRBJ2-7 . TRBD2 TRBV7-9 CASSLVTSDKPYEQYF TGTGCCAGCAGCTTAGTAACTAGCGATAAACCCTACGAGCAGTACTTC
TRBJ1-1 once . TRBV19 CERLRKTEAFF TGTGAAAGGCTGAGGAAGACTGAAGCTTTCTTT
TRBJ2-3 once TRBD2 TRBV7-9 CASSLDFGGDTDTQYF TGTGCCAGCAGCTTAGATTTCGGGGGGGACACAGATACGCAGTATTTT
TRBJ2-5 . TRBD2 TRBV7-3 CASSLVAGGYQETQYF TGTGCCAGCAGCTTAGTAGCGGGGGGGTACCAAGAGACCCAGTACTTC
TRBJ2-3 . TRBD2 TRBV28 CASSLAGGGADTQYF TGTGCCAGCAGTTTAGCGGGAGGCGGGGCAGATACGCAGTATTTT
TRBJ1-2 . . TRBV14 CASSQEGTGNYGYTF TGTGCCAGCAGCCAAGAGGGCACAGGCAACTATGGCTACACCTTC
TRBJ1-1 . . TRBV15 CATSRGRGLNTEAFF TGTGCCACCAGCAGAGGAAGAGGATTGAACACTGAAGCTTTCTTT
TRBJ1-2 . . TRBV13 CASSLVQGPNYGYTF TGTGCCAGCAGCTTAGTTCAGGGCCCTAACTATGGCTACACCTTC
TRBJ2-2 . TRBD1 TRBV2 CASIFDRGTSGELFF TGTGCCAGCATCTTCGACAGGGGCACGTCCGGGGAGCTGTTTTTT
TRBJ1-2 few TRBD1 TRBV5-1 CASSPNRGQISGYTF TGCGCCAGCAGCCCGAACAGGGGGCAAATCAGTGGCTACACCTTC
TRBJ1-5 . . TRBV2 CASKMDNSNQPQHF TGTGCCAGCAAGATGGACAATAGCAATCAGCCCCAGCATTTT
TRBJ1-6 . TRBD1 TRBV7-8 CASSTGTALYNSPLHF TGTGCCAGCAGCACAGGGACAGCTCTCTATAATTCACCCCTCCACTTT
TRBJ1-5 . . TRBV7-2 CASSLGQGVNQPQHF TGTGCCAGCAGCTTAGGGCAGGGCGTCAATCAGCCCCAGCATTTT
TRBJ1-2 . TRBD1 TRBV7-9 CASSLATGAGYTF TGTGCCAGCAGCTTAGCGACAGGGGCTGGCTACACCTTC
TRBJ2-1 . TRBD2 TRBV30 CAGGRESSYNEQFF TGTGCCGGGGGGAGGGAATCCTCCTACAATGAGCAGTTCTTC
TRBJ1-5 . . TRBV7-3 CASSLGGAEPQHF TGTGCCAGCAGCTTAGGGGGCGCGGAGCCCCAGCATTTT
TRBJ2-2 . . TRBV6-4 CASSRENTGELFF TGTGCCAGCAGCAGGGAGAACACCGGGGAGCTGTTTTTT
TRBJ1-6 . . TRBV5-1 CASSLASGGFSPLHF TGCGCCAGCAGCTTGGCATCTGGGGGCTTTTCACCCCTCCACTTT
TRBJ2-3 . TRBD2 TRBV6-5 CASNRGEGTQYF TGTGCCAGCAATCGGGGGGAGGGTACGCAGTATTTT
TRBJ1-5 . . TRBV27 CASRNTQGGYQPQHF TGTGCCAGCAGAAATACACAGGGCGGTTATCAGCCCCAGCATTTT
TRBJ1-1 . TRBD1 TRBV10-3 CAISRTGDDTEAFF TGTGCCATCAGCCGGACAGGGGATGATACTGAAGCTTTCTTT
TRBJ1-1 . . TRBV12-5 CASGPPRQNTEAFF TGTGCTAGTGGCCCTCCCCGACAGAACACTGAAGCTTTCTTT
TRBJ2-7 . . TRBV6-5 CASLFSQGGAYEQYF TGTGCCAGCTTGTTCAGCCAGGGTGGGGCCTACGAGCAGTACTTC
TRBJ2-7 . TRBD1 TRBV20-1 CSSGQGDEQYF TGCAGTTCCGGACAGGGAGACGAGCAGTACTTC
TRBJ1-1 . TRBD1 TRBV5-3 CARSLETGGREEAFF TGTGCCAGAAGCTTGGAAACAGGGGGAAGAGAAGAAGCTTTCTTT
TRBJ2-1 . TRBD2 TRBV7-6 CASSSGTPNSYNEQFF TGTGCCAGCAGCAGCGGGACTCCGAATTCCTACAATGAGCAGTTCTTC
TRBJ1-5 . TRBD1 TRBV2 CASSSDRGQPQHF TGTGCCAGCAGTTCGGACAGGGGCCAGCCCCAGCATTTT
TRBJ1-3 . . TRBV14 CASSQRQGLSGNTIYF TGTGCCAGCAGCCAACGCCAGGGCCTCTCTGGAAACACCATATATTTT
TRBJ1-1 . . TRBV5-5 CASSSVHMNTEAFF TGTGCCAGCAGCTCAGTCCACATGAACACTGAAGCTTTCTTT
TRBJ2-3 . TRBD2 TRBV29-1 CSVAWGGGASTDTQYF TGCAGCGTCGCATGGGGCGGGGGAGCGTCCACAGATACGCAGTATTTT